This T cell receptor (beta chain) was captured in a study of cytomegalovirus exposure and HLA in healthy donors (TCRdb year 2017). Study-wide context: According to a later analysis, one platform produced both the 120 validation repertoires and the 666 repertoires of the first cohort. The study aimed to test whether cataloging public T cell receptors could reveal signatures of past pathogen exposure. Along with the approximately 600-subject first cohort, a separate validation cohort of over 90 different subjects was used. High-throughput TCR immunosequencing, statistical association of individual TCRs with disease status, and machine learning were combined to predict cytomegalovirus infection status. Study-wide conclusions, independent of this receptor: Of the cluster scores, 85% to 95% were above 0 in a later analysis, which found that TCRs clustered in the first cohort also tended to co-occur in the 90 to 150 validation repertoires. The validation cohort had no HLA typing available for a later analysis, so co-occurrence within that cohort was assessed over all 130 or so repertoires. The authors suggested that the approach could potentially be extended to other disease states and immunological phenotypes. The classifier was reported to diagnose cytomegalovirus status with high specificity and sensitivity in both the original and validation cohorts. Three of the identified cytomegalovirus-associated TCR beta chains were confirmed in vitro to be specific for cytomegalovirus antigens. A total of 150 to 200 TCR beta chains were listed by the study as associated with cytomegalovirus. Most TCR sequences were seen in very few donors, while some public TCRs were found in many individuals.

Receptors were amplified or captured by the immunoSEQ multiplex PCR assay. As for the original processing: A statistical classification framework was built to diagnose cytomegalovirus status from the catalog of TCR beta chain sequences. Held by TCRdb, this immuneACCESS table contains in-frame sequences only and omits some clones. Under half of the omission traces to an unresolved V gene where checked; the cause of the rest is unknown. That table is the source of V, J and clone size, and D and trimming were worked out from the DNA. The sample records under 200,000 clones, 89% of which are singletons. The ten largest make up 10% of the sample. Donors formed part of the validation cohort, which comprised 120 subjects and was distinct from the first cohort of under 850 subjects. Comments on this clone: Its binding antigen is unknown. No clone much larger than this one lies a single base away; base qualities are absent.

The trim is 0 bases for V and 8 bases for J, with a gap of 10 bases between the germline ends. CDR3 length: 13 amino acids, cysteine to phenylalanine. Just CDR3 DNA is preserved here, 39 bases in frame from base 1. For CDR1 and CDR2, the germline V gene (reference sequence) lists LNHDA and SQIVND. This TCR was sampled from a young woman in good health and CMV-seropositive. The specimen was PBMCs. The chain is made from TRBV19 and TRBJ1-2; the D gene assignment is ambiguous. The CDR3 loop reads CASSIDPPRGYTF. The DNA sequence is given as TGTGCCAGTAGTATAGATCCTCCCCGGGGCTACACCTTC.